This TCR beta chain comes out of a study of a mutant IDH1 vaccine in newly diagnosed glioma (TCRdb year 2021). In terms of the full investigation: In the chemotherapy-containing groups, vaccination started alongside temozolomide cycles, whereas in patients who had radiotherapy alone it started 4-6 weeks after radiotherapy. Prior to enrollment, patients had been given standard therapy consisting of radiotherapy alone, temozolomide alone, or radiochemotherapy with temozolomide, with the combination given to most patients. Of the approximately 30 treated patients, roughly 62% were male and approximately 38% were female, and the mean age was approximately 41 years. Peripheral blood was collected at six visits: V03 (baseline), V05, V07, V10, V12 and V13. For exploratory analyses, about two dozen treated patients had longitudinal TCRB deep sequencing done wherever samples were available. The week-35 safety follow-up was designated visit V12, and the week-47 end of study was designated visit V13.

The library was built by means of the immunoSEQ multiplex PCR assay. Rearranged TCR beta chain sequences were amplified using the hsTCRB Kit according to the manufacturer's protocol. An Illumina MiSeq was used to sequence the TCRB libraries. Per the original workflow: The kit vendor's proprietary platform handled demultiplexing, trimming and gene mapping. As stored in TCRdb, this immuneACCESS dataset retains in-frame rearrangements with V and J assigned. A fraction of the clones does not appear; measured against another copy, unresolved V genes explain less than half of the discrepancy, and the remainder lacks a known reason. V and J calls and clone size are copied from that table; D and trimming were computed from the DNA. Here the sample has more than 35,000 clones; approximately 80% occur a single time. Around 5% of the sample is held by the ten biggest clonotypes. The time point label for this specimen denotes: week 35, safety follow-up. Each vaccine dose was 300 ug of a 20-mer mutant IDH1 peptide in Montanide, given subcutaneously with topical imiquimod. Eight vaccinations were administered to patients in weeks 1, 3, 5, 7, 11, 15, 19 and 23, corresponding to visits V03 through V10. The donors had newly diagnosed IDH1-mutant astrocytomas of WHO grade 3 or 4 that showed loss of nuclear ATRX. The samples were drawn from NOA16, a multicentre, single-arm, open-label phase I trial in Germany that tested a mutant IDH1 peptide vaccine in humans for the first time. The DNeasy Blood and Tissue Kit was used to extract genomic DNA from EDTA blood for TCRB sequencing.

CDR1 and CDR2 (SGDLS, YYNGEE) derive from the germline V gene. At the junction V is shortened by 2 bases and J by 5 bases; bases outside the gene matches: 6. Inclusive of the bounding cysteine and phenylalanine, the CDR3 is 15 residues long. Only the CDR3 region is kept as DNA, spanning 45 bases read in frame from base 1. As for this clone: Its antigen is not yet known. No quality values exist for individual bases; no much larger clone is one base distant.

The full study reports these points: Immune responses induced by the vaccine were seen in roughly 92% of patients across multiple MHC alleles. Availability determined which PBMC samples were chosen for TCRB deep sequencing. It was noted by the authors that analyses of patient blood samples could not be reproduced owing to sample limitations. Pseudoprogression seemed to be unrelated to changes in the top peripheral T cell clonotypes found by TCRB sequencing.

Sequenced here: PBMCs, sampled from a glioma patient whose treatment included an IDH1 peptide vaccine. Recombination linked TRBV9 to TRBJ1-5, with 8 junctional bases fitting TRBD1. The TCR was taken from a woman aged 40 to 49 with glioma. Some clones in this sample may be carry-over from other donors' samples. The nucleotide sequence is TGTGCCAGCAGCGTCGGACAGGGTAGAGATCAGCCCCAGCATTTT. It encodes CASSVGQGRDQPQHF.